Only a few counts were recorded for the clone carrying this T cell receptor (beta chain). Germline-derived CDR1 and CDR2 are MNHEY and SMNVEV (reference sequence). V shed 4 bases, J shed 5 bases, and the junction held 11 bases outside the gene matches. The CDR3 consists of 17 residues. This record belongs to a study of blood T cell repertoires in COVID-19. Study details: Samples came from the United States, Italy and Spain, spanning acute and convalescent COVID-19. PBMCs, B-cell-depleted T cells, or T cells were the source of the cDNA or gDNA that made up the material.

Some clones are missing from TCRdb's copy, which holds only in-frame ones; the method was immunoSEQ multiplex PCR. The sample has around 25,000 clones, roughly nine tenths seen once. Material: peripheral blood. This clonotype was obtained from a human donor with active COVID-19. The donor label of this sample is uncertain. The chain recombines TRBV27 with TRBJ1-5; 10 bases line up with TRBD1. The CDR3 loop reads CASSSFRDRGEDQPQHF. As DNA, the CDR3 is TGTGCCAGCAGTTCGTTCCGGGACAGGGGCGAGGATCAGCCCCAGCATTTT.